This passage covers 22 T cell receptor beta chains from one sample sequenced in a study of blood T cell repertoires in COVID-19. Clones were read by immunoSEQ multiplex PCR, and TCRdb kept only the in-frame ones, dropping some. The sample contains roughly 200,000 clones, approximately 88% of which appear only once. Input material: peripheral blood. Source of these receptors: a woman under 40 with acute or convalescent COVID-19.

This clone was recorded only once. V gene TRBV7-2 combines with J gene TRBJ1-1; TRBD1 is a possible D gene (6 bases). Per the germline V gene, CDR1 is SGHTA and CDR2 is FQGNSA. The CDR3 totals 13 residues. Trimming pared 5 bases from V and 0 bases from J, leaving 7 bases between. CDR3 in amino acids: CASSRTVNTEAFF. The CDR3 DNA is TGTGCCAGCAGCAGGACAGTGAACACTGAAGCTTTCTTT.

The J gene is TRBJ2-7, the V gene TRBV23-1; D is uncertain. TRBV23-1 belongs to the ORF category, with a function that is uncertain. V was pared by 2 bases and J by 3 bases, with 14 bases between. This CDR3 comprises 15 residues. The CDR3 nucleotides read TGCGCCAGCAGTCAAGTAGTCGGCGGCTACTACGAGCAGTACTTC. Its protein is CASSQVVGGYYEQYF.

This clone has more than one count but fewer than ten. This sequence joins TRBV18 and TRBJ2-3; 7 bases align to TRBD2. The V gene's germline CDR1 is KGHSH and CDR2 LQKENI. The J segment lost 2 bases and the V segment lost 7 bases, leaving 6 bases of the junction unmatched. The CDR3 has 14 residues. CDR3 in DNA: TGTGCCAGCTATAGGGGAGGGCCCACAGATACGCAGTATTTT. Its protein is CASYRGGPTDTQYF.

The gene calls are TRBV28 and TRBJ1-1; tentatively, D is TRBD1 (5 bases). Between the trimmed V and J ends, which lost 3 bases and 6 bases, there was a span of 14 bases. The CDR3 is 14 residues long. Germline CDR1 MDHEN, CDR2 SYDVKM. CDR3 bases: TGTGCCAGCAGTTTTCAGCGGGGACCCGCTGAAGCTTTCTTT. Protein product: CASSFQRGPAEAFF. Complete variable domain (other parts from reference TRBV28 and TRBJ1-1): DVKVTQSSRYLVKRTGEKVFLECVQDMDHENMFWYRQDPGLGLRLIYFSYDVKMKEKGDIPEGYSVSREKKERFSLILESASTNQTSMYLCASSFQRGPAEAFFGQGTRLTVV.

This chain joins TRBV6-5 and TRBJ1-1; unclear D gene. CDR1 and CDR2 (germline): MNHEY, SVGAGI. V shed 3 bases and J shed 1 base, with 9 bases lying between them. The CDR3 runs to 14 residues. CDR3 DNA: TGTGCCAGCAGTTATAAGTACTCGAACACTGAAGCTTTCTTT. It specifies CASSYKYSNTEAFF.

This clone has more than one count but fewer than ten. This chain joins TRBV30 and TRBJ1-5; D gene ambiguous. Trimming took 2 bases from V and 2 from J, leaving 19 bases between them. CDR1 and CDR2 (germline): GTSNPN, SVGIG (reference sequence). This CDR3 is built from 17 residues. The DNA of the CDR3 is TGTGCCTGGAGTAAGCCGTGGCTTCGGGGTGGCAATCAGCCCCAGCATTTT. Protein sequence: CAWSKPWLRGGNQPQHF.

The chain employs TRBV24-1 and TRBJ1-2; TRBD1 matches at 9 bases. The CDR3 length is 17 residues. V lost 4 bases to trimming and J lost 2 bases; unmatched junction nucleotides: 10. The germline gives CDR1 KGHDR, CDR2 SFDVKD. This CDR3 reads CATSDNRDRDRNYGYTF. CDR3 nucleotides: TGTGCCACCAGTGACAACCGGGACAGGGATCGAAACTATGGCTACACCTTC.

The chain recombines TRBV27 with TRBJ2-1, with 9 positions matching TRBD2. Losses at the gene ends were 5 bases for V and 5 bases for J; bases not matched to a gene: 7. Germline CDR1 and CDR2: MNHEY and SMNVEV (reference sequence). The length of the CDR3 is 15 residues. Here the CDR3 DNA reads TGTGCCAGCAGTCCGGGGACTAGCACCAACAATGAGCAGTTCTTC. Its protein product is CASSPGTSTNNEQFF.

The chain uses TRBV3-1 (or the pseudogene TRBV3-2) and TRBJ1-3; D unresolved. The CDR3 has 14 residues. V gave up 8 bases and J gave up 5 bases, with 16 bases separating them. Germline V gene sequence: CDR1 LGHDT, CDR2 YNNKEL (reference sequence). CDR3 coding DNA: TGTGCCAGCGCGACTTCTTCTGGTAGAAACACCATATATTTT. Its protein is CASATSSGRNTIYF.

The CDR3 DNA follows: TGTGCCAGCAGTACTACCGGGGAGCTGTTTTTT. Its protein is CASSTTGELFF. The V call is TRBV6-5, the J call TRBJ2-2; D is unclear. The V and J ends lost 5 bases and 5 bases respectively, with 3 bases between them. Germline CDR1 and CDR2: MNHEY and SVGAGI. The CDR3 is 11 residues long.

V usage is TRBV19 and J usage is TRBJ2-1; 7 nucleotides agree with TRBD2. The CDR3 has 15 amino acids. V lost 5 bases and J lost 1; bases outside the gene matches: 5. Per the germline V gene, CDR1 is LNHDA and CDR2 is SQIVND (reference sequence). CDR3 residues: CASSPSSGSYNEQFF. The CDR3 bases are TGTGCCAGTAGTCCCTCTAGCGGATCCTACAATGAGCAGTTCTTC.

The chain employs TRBV7-2 and TRBJ1-1, with a tentative D call TRBD1 (5 bases). The CDR3 is 13 amino acids. V was cut by 5 bases and J by 4 bases, with 11 bases left in between. Germline-derived CDR1 and CDR2 are SGHTA and FQGNSA. CDR3 coding DNA: TGTGCCAGCAGCGCGGAAGGGGTCACTGAAGCTTTCTTT. It specifies CASSAEGVTEAFF.

The chain is built from TRBV2 and TRBJ1-1; the D gene is possibly TRBD1 (5 bases). Germline V gene data show CDR1 as SNHLY and CDR2 as FYNNEI. The germline V and J ends were trimmed by 4 bases and 11 bases, with 14 bases remaining between them. The CDR3 spans 12 residues. The CDR3 loop reads CASSGQGRVAFF. The CDR3 DNA follows: TGTGCCAGCAGTGGCCAGGGCAGGGTGGCTTTCTTT.

The rearrangement links TRBV7-2 to TRBJ2-3; D is unclear. The CDR3 totals 14 residues. Trimming cost V 2 bases and J 4 bases, with 10 bases left between them. Germline CDR1 and CDR2: SGHTA and FQGNSA. The CDR3 bases are TGTGCCAGCAGCTTAATCCCCTGGCCAGATACGCAGTATTTT. The encoded protein is CASSLIPWPDTQYF.

This chain connects TRBV2 to TRBJ2-1; tentative D call: TRBD2 (5 bases). This CDR3 comprises 15 residues. Germline lookup yields CDR1 SNHLY and CDR2 FYNNEI. Trimming took off 0 bases at V and 0 bases at J, with 6 bases between the two ends. CDR3 nucleotide sequence: TGTGCCAGCAGTGAAGCAGGGAGCTCCTACAATGAGCAGTTCTTC. Translated: CASSEAGSSYNEQFF.

CDR3 DNA sequence: TGCGCCAGTGGAAACGGAGACTTCACAGATACGCAGTATTTT. Its protein product is CASGNGDFTDTQYF. This chain connects TRBV5-1 to TRBJ2-3; D gene ambiguous. The germline gives CDR1 SGHRS, CDR2 YFSETQ. The CDR3 extends over 14 amino acids. V was trimmed by 8 bases and J by 2 bases, leaving 15 bases between them.

The V call is TRBV7-2, the J call TRBJ2-7, with D perhaps matching TRBD2 (5 bases). CDR3 length: 15 amino acids. Per the germline V gene, CDR1 is SGHTA and CDR2 is FQGNSA. V lost 1 base and J 2 bases, leaving 12 bases between the germline ends. CDR3 DNA sequence: TGTGCCAGCAGCTTAGACCGGGGATTACCCTACGAGCAGTACTTC. It codes for CASSLDRGLPYEQYF.

The rearrangement links TRBV6-1 to TRBJ2-7; D not certain. The CDR3 contains 12 residues. The V end lost 3 bases, the J end lost 2 bases, and 5 bases lay between the germline ends. The V gene's germline CDR1 is MNHNS and CDR2 SASEGT. Here the CDR3 reads CASSERTYEQYF. CDR3 bases: TGTGCCAGCAGTGAGAGGACCTACGAGCAGTACTTC.

This clone has only a few counts. The chain recombines TRBV12-3 or TRBV12-4 with TRBJ1-1, with D hard to call. Trimming cost V 3 bases and J 10 bases, with 6 bases left between them. This CDR3 has 10 amino acids. CDR3 nucleotide sequence: TGTGCCAGCAGTTTCTCGCGAGCTTTCTTT. This codes for CASSFSRAFF.

The chain joins TRBV27 to TRBJ1-2; 7 positions agree with TRBD1. Germline V lookup: CDR1 MNHEY, CDR2 SMNVEV (reference sequence). There are 12 residues in the CDR3. The ends lost 10 bases at V and 6 bases at J; junction bases unmatched: 8. The CDR3 region is CAIGTAAHGYTF. The CDR3, as DNA: TGTGCCATCGGGACAGCCGCTCATGGCTACACCTTC.

V gene TRBV3-1 (or the pseudogene TRBV3-2) combines with J gene TRBJ2-2; tentatively, D is TRBD2 (5 bases). V was shortened by 4 bases and J by 7 bases, with 10 bases between the two germline ends. The length of the CDR3 is 13 residues. Looked up from germline, CDR1 is LGHDT and CDR2 is YNNKEL (reference sequence). CDR3: CASSLRGSGELFF. The CDR3 bases are TGTGCCAGCAGCCTGCGTGGGAGCGGGGAGCTGTTTTTT.

This chain links TRBV6-1 with TRBJ2-1, with D perhaps TRBD2 (5 bases). Germline V lookup: CDR1 MNHNS, CDR2 SASEGT. Deletions cut 0 bases from V and 12 bases from J, with 15 bases between. The CDR3 is 14 amino acids. In DNA form, the CDR3 reads TGTGCCAGCAGTGAAGCGCCGGGCGTCGGAGGGCAGTTCTTC. Its translation is CASSEAPGVGGQFF.